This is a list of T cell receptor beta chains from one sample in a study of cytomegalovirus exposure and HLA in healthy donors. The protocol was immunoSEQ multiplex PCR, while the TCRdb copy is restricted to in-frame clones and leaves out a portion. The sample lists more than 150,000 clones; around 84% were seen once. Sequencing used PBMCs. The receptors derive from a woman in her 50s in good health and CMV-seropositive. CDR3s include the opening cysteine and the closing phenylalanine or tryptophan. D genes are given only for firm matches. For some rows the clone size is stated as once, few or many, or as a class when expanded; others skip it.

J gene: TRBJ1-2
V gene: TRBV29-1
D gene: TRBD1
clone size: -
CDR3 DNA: TGCAGCGTGGAGACAGGGGGGGTCTATGGCTACACCTTC
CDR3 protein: CSVETGGVYGYTF

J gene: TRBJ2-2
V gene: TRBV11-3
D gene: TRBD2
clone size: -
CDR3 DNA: TGTGCCAGCAGCCTCCCACCCTCTAGCGGGGGAAACACCGGGGAGCTGTTTTTT
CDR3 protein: CASSLPPSSGGNTGELFF

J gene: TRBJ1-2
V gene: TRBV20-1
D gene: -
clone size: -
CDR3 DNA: TGCAGTGCTAGAGATGCAGGGTGGGACACCTTC
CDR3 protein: CSARDAGWDTF

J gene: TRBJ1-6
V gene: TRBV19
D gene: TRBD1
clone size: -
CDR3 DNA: TGTGCCAGTAGCGGACAGGGTAATTCACCCCTCCACTTT
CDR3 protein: CASSGQGNSPLHF

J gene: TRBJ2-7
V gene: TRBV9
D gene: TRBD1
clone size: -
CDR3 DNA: TGTGCCAGCAGCCCCCGGGACAGCAACGAGCAGTACTTC
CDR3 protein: CASSPRDSNEQYF

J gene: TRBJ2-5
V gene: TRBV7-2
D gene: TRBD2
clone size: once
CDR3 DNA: TGTGCCAGCAGCTTAGTACTAGCGGGGGGGGACCGAGAGACCCAGTACTTC
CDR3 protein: CASSLVLAGGDRETQYF

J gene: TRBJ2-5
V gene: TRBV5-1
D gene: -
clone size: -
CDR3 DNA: TGCGCCAGCAGCCTCCGGGATCGGGAGACCCAGTACTTC
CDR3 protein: CASSLRDRETQYF

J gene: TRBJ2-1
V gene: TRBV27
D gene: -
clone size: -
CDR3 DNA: TGTGCCAGCAGTTCGCCTGAGGAGCCGCGCAATGAGCAGTTCTTC
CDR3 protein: CASSSPEEPRNEQFF

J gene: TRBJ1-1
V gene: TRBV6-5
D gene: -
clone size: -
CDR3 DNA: TGTGCCACCCAGGGGCGAGGGCCCACTGAAGCTTTCTTT
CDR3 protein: CATQGRGPTEAFF

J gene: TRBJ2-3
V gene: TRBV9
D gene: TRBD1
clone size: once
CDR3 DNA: TGTGCCAGCAGCGTAGGGGGACAGGGGAGGGCAGATACGCAGTATTTT
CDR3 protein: CASSVGGQGRADTQYF

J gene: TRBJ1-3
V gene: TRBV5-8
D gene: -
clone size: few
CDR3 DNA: TGTGCCAGCAGCCAAATCGGGTCCACCATATATTTT
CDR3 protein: CASSQIGSTIYF